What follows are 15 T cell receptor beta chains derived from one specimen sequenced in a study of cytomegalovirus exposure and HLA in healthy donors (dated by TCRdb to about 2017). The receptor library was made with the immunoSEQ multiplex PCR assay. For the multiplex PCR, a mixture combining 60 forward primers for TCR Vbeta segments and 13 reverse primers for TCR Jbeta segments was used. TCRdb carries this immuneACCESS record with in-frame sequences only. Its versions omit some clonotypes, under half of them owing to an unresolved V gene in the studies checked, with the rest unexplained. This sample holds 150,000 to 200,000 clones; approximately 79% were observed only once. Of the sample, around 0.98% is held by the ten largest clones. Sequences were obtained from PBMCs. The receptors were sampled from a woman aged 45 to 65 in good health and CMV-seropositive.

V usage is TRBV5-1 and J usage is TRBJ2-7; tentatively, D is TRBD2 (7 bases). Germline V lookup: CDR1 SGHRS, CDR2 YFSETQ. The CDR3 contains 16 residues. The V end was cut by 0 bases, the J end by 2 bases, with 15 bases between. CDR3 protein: CASSLAAGAKTYEQYF. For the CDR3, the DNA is TGCGCCAGCAGCTTGGCCGCGGGGGCGAAGACCTACGAGCAGTACTTC.

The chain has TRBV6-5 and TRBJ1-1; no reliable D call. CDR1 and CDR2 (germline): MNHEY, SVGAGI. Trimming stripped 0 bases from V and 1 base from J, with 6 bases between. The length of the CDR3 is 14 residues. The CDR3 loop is CASSYSRQNTEAFF. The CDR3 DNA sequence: TGTGCCAGCAGTTACTCGAGACAGAACACTGAAGCTTTCTTT.

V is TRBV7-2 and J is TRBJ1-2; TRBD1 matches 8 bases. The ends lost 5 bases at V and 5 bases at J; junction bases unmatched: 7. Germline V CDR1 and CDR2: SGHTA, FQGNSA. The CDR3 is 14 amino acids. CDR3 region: CASSLDRGQYGYTF. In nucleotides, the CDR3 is TGTGCCAGCAGCCTCGACAGGGGACAGTATGGCTACACCTTC.

Here the CDR3 reads CASSNPGLAVSSYNEQFF. Here the CDR3 DNA reads TGTGCCAGCAGCAACCCGGGACTAGCGGTGAGCTCCTACAATGAGCAGTTCTTC. The V call is TRBV7-6, the J call TRBJ2-1, with TRBD2 matching 11 bases. Germline-derived CDR1 and CDR2 are SGHVS and FNYEAQ. V was clipped by 5 bases and J by 0 bases; unmatched bases: 9. The CDR3 has 18 amino acids.

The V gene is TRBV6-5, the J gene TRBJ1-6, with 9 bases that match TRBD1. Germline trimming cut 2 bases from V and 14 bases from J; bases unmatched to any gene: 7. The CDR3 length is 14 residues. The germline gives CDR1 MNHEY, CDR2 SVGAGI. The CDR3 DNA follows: TGTGCCAGCAGTTACACTCTGACAGGGGGGTCCCTCCACTTT. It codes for CASSYTLTGGSLHF.

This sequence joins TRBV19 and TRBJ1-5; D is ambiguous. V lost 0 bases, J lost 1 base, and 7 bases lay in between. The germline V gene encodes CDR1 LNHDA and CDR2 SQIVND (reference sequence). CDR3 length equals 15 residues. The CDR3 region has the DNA TGTGCCAGTAGTATAGACAGGTGGAGCAATCAGCCCCAGCATTTT. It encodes CASSIDRWSNQPQHF.

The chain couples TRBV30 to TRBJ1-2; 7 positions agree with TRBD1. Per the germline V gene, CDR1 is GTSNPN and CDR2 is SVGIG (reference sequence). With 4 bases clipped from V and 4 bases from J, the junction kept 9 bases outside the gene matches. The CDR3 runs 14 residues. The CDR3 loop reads CAWKGQGVSYGYTF. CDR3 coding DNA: TGTGCCTGGAAGGGTCAGGGGGTTAGCTATGGCTACACCTTC.

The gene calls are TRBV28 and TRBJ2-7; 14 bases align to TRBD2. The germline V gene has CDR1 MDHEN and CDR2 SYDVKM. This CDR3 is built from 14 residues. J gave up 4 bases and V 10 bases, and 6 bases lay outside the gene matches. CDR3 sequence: CAIGTSGSNYEQYF. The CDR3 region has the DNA TGTGCCATCGGGACTAGCGGGAGCAATTACGAGCAGTACTTC.

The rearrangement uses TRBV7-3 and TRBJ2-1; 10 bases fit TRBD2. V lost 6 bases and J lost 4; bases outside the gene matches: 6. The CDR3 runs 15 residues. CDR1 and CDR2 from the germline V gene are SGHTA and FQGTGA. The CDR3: CASSLRTSGYNEQFF. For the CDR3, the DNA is TGTGCCAGCAGTCTGAGGACTAGCGGTTACAATGAGCAGTTCTTC. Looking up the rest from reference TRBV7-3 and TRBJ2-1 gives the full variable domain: GAGVSQTPSNKVTEKGKYVELRCDPISGHTALYWYRQSLGQGPEFLIYFQGTGAADDSGLPNDRFFAVRPEGSVSTLKIQRTERGDSAVYLCASSLRTSGYNEQFFGPGTRLTVL.

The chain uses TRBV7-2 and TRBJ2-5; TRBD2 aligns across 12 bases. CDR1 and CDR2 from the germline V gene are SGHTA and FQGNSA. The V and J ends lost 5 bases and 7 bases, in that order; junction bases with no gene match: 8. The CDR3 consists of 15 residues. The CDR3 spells CASSTSRLAGVTQYF. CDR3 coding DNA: TGTGCCAGCAGCACGTCTCGACTAGCGGGGGTGACCCAGTACTTC.

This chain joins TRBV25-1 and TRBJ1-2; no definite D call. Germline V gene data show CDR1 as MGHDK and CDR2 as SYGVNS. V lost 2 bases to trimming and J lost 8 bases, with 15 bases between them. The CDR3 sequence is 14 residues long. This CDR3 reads CASSEAEWIEGYTF. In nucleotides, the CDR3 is TGTGCCAGCAGTGAAGCGGAGTGGATTGAGGGCTACACCTTC.

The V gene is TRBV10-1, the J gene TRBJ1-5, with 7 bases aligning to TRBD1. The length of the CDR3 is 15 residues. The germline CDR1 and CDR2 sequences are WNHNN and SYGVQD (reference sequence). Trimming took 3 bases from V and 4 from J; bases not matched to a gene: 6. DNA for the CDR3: TGCGCCAGCAGTGACCCCGGGACAGTGAATCAGCCCCAGCATTTT. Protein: CASSDPGTVNQPQHF.

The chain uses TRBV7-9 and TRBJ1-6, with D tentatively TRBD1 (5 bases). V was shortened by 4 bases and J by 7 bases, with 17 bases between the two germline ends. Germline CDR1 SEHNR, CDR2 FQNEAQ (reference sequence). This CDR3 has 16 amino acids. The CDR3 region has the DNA TGTGCCAGCAGCTCGACGGGGGGAAGCGCGAATTCACCCCTCCACTTT. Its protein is CASSSTGGSANSPLHF.

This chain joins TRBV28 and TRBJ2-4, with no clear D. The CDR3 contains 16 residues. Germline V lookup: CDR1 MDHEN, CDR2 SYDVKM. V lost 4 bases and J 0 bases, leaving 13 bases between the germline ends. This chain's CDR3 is CASSSTRRLAKNIQYF. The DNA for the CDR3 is TGTGCCAGCAGTTCGACCCGTCGACTAGCCAAAAACATTCAGTACTTC.

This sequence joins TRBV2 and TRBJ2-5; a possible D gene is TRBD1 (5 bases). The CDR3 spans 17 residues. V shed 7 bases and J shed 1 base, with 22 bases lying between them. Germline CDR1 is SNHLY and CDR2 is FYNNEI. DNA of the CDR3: TGTGCCAGCAAGGGGTATCGGTTTGATTCTACCCAAGAGACCCAGTACTTC. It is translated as CASKGYRFDSTQETQYF.